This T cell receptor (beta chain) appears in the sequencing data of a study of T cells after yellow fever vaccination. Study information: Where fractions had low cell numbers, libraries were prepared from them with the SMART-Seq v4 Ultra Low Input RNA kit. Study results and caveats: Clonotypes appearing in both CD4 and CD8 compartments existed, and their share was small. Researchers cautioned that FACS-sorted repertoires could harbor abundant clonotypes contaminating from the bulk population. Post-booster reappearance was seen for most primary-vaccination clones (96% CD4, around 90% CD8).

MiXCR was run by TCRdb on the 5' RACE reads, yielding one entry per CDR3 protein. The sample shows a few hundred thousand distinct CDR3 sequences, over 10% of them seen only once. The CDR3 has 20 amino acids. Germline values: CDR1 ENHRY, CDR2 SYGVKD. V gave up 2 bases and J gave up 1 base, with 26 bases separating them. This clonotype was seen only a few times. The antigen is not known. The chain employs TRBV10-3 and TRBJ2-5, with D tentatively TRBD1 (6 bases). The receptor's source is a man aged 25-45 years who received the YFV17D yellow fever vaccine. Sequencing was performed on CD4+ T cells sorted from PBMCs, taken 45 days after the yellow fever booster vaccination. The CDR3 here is CAISETGIGWGSGAQETQYF. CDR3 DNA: TGTGCCATCAGTGAGACAGGGATCGGATGGGGTAGTGGGGCCCAAGAGACCCAGTACTTC.